The 27 T cell receptor beta chains given below trace back to one sample, sequenced in a study of blood T cell repertoires in COVID-19. The table came from immunoSEQ multiplex PCR; TCRdb's copy has only in-frame clones and leaves some out. The sample carries some 150,000 clones, more than 80% recorded once. The sample taken for sequencing was peripheral blood. The receptors derive from a human donor with acute or convalescent COVID-19. The donor label of this sample is uncertain.

This rearrangement joins TRBV19 to TRBJ2-6, with 11 bases that match TRBD1. The germline gives CDR1 LNHDA, CDR2 SQIVND (reference sequence). The CDR3 has 15 residues. Trimming cost V 11 bases and J 2 bases; bases outside gene matches: 5. Written as DNA, the CDR3 is TGTGCCGCCAGGACAGGGGGCGCTGGGGCCAACGTCCTGACTTTC. Protein: CAARTGGAGANVLTF.

The rearrangement joins TRBV2 to TRBJ1-4; D is uncertain. CDR1 is SNHLY and CDR2 is FYNNEI in the germline V gene. The germline V and J ends were trimmed by 4 bases and 8 bases, with 17 bases remaining between them. This CDR3 comprises 15 residues. CDR3 sequence (DNA): TGTGCCAGCAGTGGCCCAGCGAGCAAGGAGGAAAAACTGTTTTTT. This encodes CASSGPASKEEKLFF. The whole variable domain, filled in from reference TRBV2 and TRBJ1-4, reads EPEVTQTPSHQVTQMGQEVILRCVPISNHLYFYWYRQILGQKVEFLVSFYNNEISEKSEIFDDQFSVERPDGSNFTLKIRSTKLEDSAMYFCASSGPASKEEKLFFGSGTQLSVL.

This chain links TRBV19 with TRBJ1-1, with a possible D match to TRBD1 (5 bases). The CDR3 totals 16 residues. Trimming stripped 7 bases from V and 0 bases from J, with 18 bases between. Germline assignment: CDR1 LNHDA and CDR2 SQIVND (reference sequence). CDR3 protein: CASTPEGRAMNTEAFF. The CDR3 DNA reads TGTGCCAGTACCCCCGAGGGGAGGGCCATGAACACTGAAGCTTTCTTT.

The chain uses TRBV24-1 and TRBJ1-1; 7 nucleotides match TRBD1. CDR1 and CDR2 from the germline V gene are KGHDR and SFDVKD. This CDR3 comprises 14 residues. After removal of 3 bases from V and 5 bases from J, the junction contained 5 bases not matched to a gene. DNA for the CDR3: TGTGCCACCAGTGATGGGACAGCAAAGACTGAAGCTTTCTTT. It codes for CATSDGTAKTEAFF.

The chain employs TRBV10-1 and TRBJ2-7; 10 nucleotides match TRBD1. The CDR3 length is 15 residues. CDR1 and CDR2 from the germline V gene are WNHNN and SYGVQD (reference sequence). Losses at the gene ends were 3 bases for V and 1 base for J; bases not matched to a gene: 3. The CDR3 region has the DNA TGCGCCAGCAGTGATCCGGGACAGGGGTCCTACGAGCAGTACTTC. This sequence encodes CASSDPGQGSYEQYF.

V and J are TRBV2 and TRBJ2-1, with TRBD2 matching 10 bases. CDR1 and CDR2 from the germline V gene are SNHLY and FYNNEI. V trimming: 6 bases; J trimming: 6 bases; junction bases outside the gene matches: 11. CDR3 length equals 16 residues. The CDR3 DNA reads TGTGCCAGCAGGTCTAGCGGGGGCCTCAGGGTCAATGAGCAGTTCTTC. Translation gives CASRSSGGLRVNEQFF.

The chain joins TRBV27 to TRBJ1-2, with D tentatively TRBD1 (5 bases). CDR1 is MNHEY and CDR2 is SMNVEV in the germline V gene (reference sequence). The CDR3 is made up of 15 amino acids. V lost 4 bases, J lost 2 bases, and 14 bases lay in between. Written as DNA, the CDR3 is TGTGCCAGCAGTTGGCAGGGTGGGGCCAACTATGGCTACACCTTC. Encoded protein: CASSWQGGANYGYTF.

The chain joins TRBV12-3 or TRBV12-4 to TRBJ2-2, with D possibly matching TRBD2 (5 bases). Trimming left V 1 base short and J 9 bases short, with 9 bases between. The CDR3 has 13 residues. For the CDR3, the DNA is TGTGCCAGCAGTTTAGTGGGGAGCCGGGAGCTGTTTTTT. This sequence encodes CASSLVGSRELFF.

The J gene is TRBJ1-1, the V gene TRBV28; D is unresolved. The length of the CDR3 is 14 residues. Trimming cost V 3 bases and J 4 bases, with 12 bases left between them. The germline V gene encodes CDR1 MDHEN and CDR2 SYDVKM. The CDR3 nucleotides read TGTGCCAGCAGTTTTTATAAGGGAGGCACTGAAGCTTTCTTT. This translates into CASSFYKGGTEAFF.

The chain links TRBV24-1 to TRBJ2-7, with D possibly being TRBD1 (6 bases). The CDR3 is made up of 15 amino acids. Germline V gene lookup returns CDR1 KGHDR and CDR2 SFDVKD. V lost 0 bases and J lost 3, with 11 bases in between. CDR3 loop: CATSDLNRDIYEQYF. CDR3 coding DNA: TGTGCCACCAGTGATTTGAACAGGGATATCTACGAGCAGTACTTC.

V and J are TRBV18 and TRBJ2-2, with TRBD1 identical over 7 bases. This CDR3 contains 15 residues. The V gene's germline CDR1 is KGHSH and CDR2 LQKENI. The ends lost 1 base at V and 5 bases at J; junction bases unmatched: 4. CDR3 in amino acids: CASSPQGGRTGELFF. DNA for the CDR3: TGTGCCAGCTCACCACAAGGGGGCCGAACCGGGGAGCTGTTTTTT.

CDR3 in DNA: TGTGCCAGCAGCCCTGGTGCAGGGGCTTATAGCAATCAGCCCCAGCATTTT. This translates into CASSPGAGAYSNQPQHF. The genes are TRBV5-5 and TRBJ1-5; maybe TRBD1 (6 bases). From germline, CDR1 is SGHKS and CDR2 YYEKEE (reference sequence). Trimming removed 4 bases at V and 0 bases at J, with 17 bases between. The CDR3 has 17 residues.

In this sample, this clone turned up once. V is TRBV29-1 and J is TRBJ1-1, with D perhaps TRBD1 (6 bases). The CDR3 covers 12 residues. V gave up 7 bases and J gave up 3 bases, with 12 bases separating them. The germline CDR1 and CDR2 sequences are SQVTM and ANQGSEA. The CDR3 DNA reads TGCAGCGCCAGGGGAGGGTACACTGAAGCTTTCTTT. Translation: CSARGGYTEAFF. The full variable domain, completed using reference TRBV29-1 and TRBJ1-1, is SAVISQKPSRDICQRGTSLTIQCQVDSQVTMMFWYRQQPGQSLTLIATANQGSEATYESGFVIDKFPISRPNLTFSTLTVSNMSPEDSSIYLCSARGGYTEAFFGQGTRLTVV.

The chain employs TRBV30 and TRBJ1-3, with 7 bases that match TRBD1. Germline CDR1 GTSNPN, CDR2 SVGIG (reference sequence). The CDR3 totals 14 residues. Losses at the gene ends were 3 bases for V and 5 bases for J; bases not matched to a gene: 7. The CDR3 loop reads CAWRTGIERNTIYF. The CDR3 DNA follows: TGTGCCTGGAGGACAGGGATTGAGCGAAACACCATATATTTT.

The J gene is TRBJ2-7, the V gene TRBV3-1 (or the pseudogene TRBV3-2); 7 nucleotides align to TRBD1. CDR3 length: 13 residues. Germline V gene sequence: CDR1 LGHDT, CDR2 YNNKEL (reference sequence). The V and J ends lost 4 bases and 2 bases, in that order; junction bases with no gene match: 2. CDR3: CASSLGQTYEQYF. In nucleotides, the CDR3 is TGTGCCAGCAGCCTGGGACAGACCTACGAGCAGTACTTC.

This sequence joins TRBV27 and TRBJ1-6; D is uncertain. Germline CDR1 is MNHEY and CDR2 is SMNVEV (reference sequence). The CDR3 extends over 19 amino acids. V gave up 1 base and J gave up 1 base, with 17 bases separating them. CDR3 sequence: CASSLLSPSSGSYNSPLHF. The CDR3 bases are TGTGCCAGCAGTTTATTATCGCCATCATCAGGTTCCTATAATTCACCCCTCCACTTT.

The chain links TRBV2 to TRBJ2-3; 7 bases map to TRBD2. Germline V CDR1 and CDR2: SNHLY, FYNNEI. CDR3 size: 14 residues. J was trimmed by 5 bases and V by 8 bases; bases with no gene match: 10. The CDR3 sequence is CASPWGGEGDTQYF. In DNA form, the CDR3 reads TGTGCCAGCCCTTGGGGCGGGGAGGGAGATACGCAGTATTTT.

This chain links TRBV19 with TRBJ2-1, with 8 bases matching TRBD2. The CDR3 has 15 residues. Germline CDR1 reads LNHDA; CDR2 reads SQIVND (reference sequence). V lost 4 bases and J lost 7; bases outside the gene matches: 9. As DNA, the CDR3 is TGTGCCAGTAGTAGAAGTAGCGGGGCGCTGAATGAGCAGTTCTTC. This sequence encodes CASSRSSGALNEQFF.

The rearrangement joins TRBV28 to TRBJ2-7, with 9 bases lining up with TRBD1. From germline, CDR1 is MDHEN and CDR2 SYDVKM. Trimming took 8 bases from V and 5 from J; bases not matched to a gene: 4. This CDR3 is 12 amino acids long. The CDR3 nucleotides are TGTGCCAGCGTACAGGGGGCGAACGAGCAGTACTTC. This codes for CASVQGANEQYF.

CDR3 DNA: TGTGCCAGCTCACCCCGGGCTAGCGGGGAAAATGAGCAGTTCTTC. Amino acid sequence: CASSPRASGENEQFF. This chain joins TRBV18 and TRBJ2-1; 9 nucleotides agree with TRBD2. This CDR3 is built from 15 residues. Germline V CDR1 and CDR2: KGHSH, LQKENI. With 3 bases clipped from V and 7 bases from J, the junction kept 7 bases outside the gene matches.

The rearrangement joins TRBV6-2 or TRBV6-3 to TRBJ1-2, with D possibly matching TRBD1 (6 bases). Germline values: CDR1 MNHEY, CDR2 SVGEGT. V was cut by 5 bases and J by 4 bases, with 11 bases left in between. CDR3 length: 13 residues. The chain's CDR3 is CASSPTGSYGYTF. The CDR3 nucleotides are TGTGCCAGCAGTCCGACAGGATCCTATGGCTACACCTTC.

This chain links TRBV7-8 with TRBJ1-5; D might be TRBD1 (6 bases). The CDR3 is 15 residues long. Trimming removed 5 bases from V and 4 bases from J, with 15 bases in between. Germline loops: CDR1 SGHVS, CDR2 FQNEAQ. The CDR3: CASSPGHGPNQPQHF. CDR3 coding DNA: TGTGCCAGCAGCCCGGGACACGGGCCTAATCAGCCCCAGCATTTT.

The rearrangement uses TRBV4-1 and TRBJ1-2; maybe TRBD1 (6 bases). V was shortened by 0 bases and J by 8 bases, with 19 bases between the two germline ends. Germline CDR1 MGHRA, CDR2 YSYEKL. CDR3 length: 16 amino acids. The CDR3 sequence: CASSQEYTMGALGYTF. In DNA form, the CDR3 reads TGCGCCAGCAGCCAAGAATACACGATGGGGGCCCTGGGCTACACCTTC.

The rearrangement uses TRBV2 and TRBJ2-1; D might be TRBD2 (6 bases). CDR3 size: 17 residues. Germline V gene sequence: CDR1 SNHLY, CDR2 FYNNEI. The V gene lost 7 bases and the J gene lost 9 bases, with 28 bases spanning the gap. CDR3 coding DNA: TGTGCCAGCACCGAACGGGGCGGGGAAACGTTGGCTGGTGAGCAGTTCTTC. Residues: CASTERGGETLAGEQFF. Full variable domain (outside the CDR3, taken from reference TRBV2 and TRBJ2-1): EPEVTQTPSHQVTQMGQEVILRCVPISNHLYFYWYRQILGQKVEFLVSFYNNEISEKSEIFDDQFSVERPDGSNFTLKIRSTKLEDSAMYFCASTERGGETLAGEQFFGPGTRLTVL.

In its sample, this clone was seen a few times. The rearrangement uses TRBV3-1 (or the pseudogene TRBV3-2) and TRBJ1-6; possible D gene TRBD1, 6 bases. V lost 0 bases, J lost 8 bases, and 11 bases lay in between. CDR3 size: 15 residues. The germline V gene has CDR1 LGHDT and CDR2 YNNKEL (reference sequence). The CDR3 nucleotides are TGTGCCAGCAGCCAAGAAGCGGGGGCACATTCACCCCTCCACTTT. Translated, it gives CASSQEAGAHSPLHF.

The rearrangement joins TRBV2 to TRBJ2-6; 8 bases fit TRBD2. Looked up from germline, CDR1 is SNHLY and CDR2 is FYNNEI. V shed 4 bases and J 0 bases; nucleotides not matched to a gene: 5. The CDR3 is made up of 17 amino acids. CDR3 nucleotides: TGTGCCAGCAGTGGACAGGCGGGAGGCTCTGGGGCCAACGTCCTGACTTTC. This gives the protein CASSGQAGGSGANVLTF. Full variable domain (missing parts from reference TRBV2 and TRBJ2-6): EPEVTQTPSHQVTQMGQEVILRCVPISNHLYFYWYRQILGQKVEFLVSFYNNEISEKSEIFDDQFSVERPDGSNFTLKIRSTKLEDSAMYFCASSGQAGGSGANVLTFGAGSRLTVL.

The V call is TRBV3-1 (or the pseudogene TRBV3-2), the J call TRBJ1-5; possibly TRBD1 for D (5 bases). The V gene's germline CDR1 is LGHDT and CDR2 YNNKEL (reference sequence). CDR3 size: 15 residues. Trimming removed 2 bases at V and 2 bases at J, with 10 bases between. This chain's CDR3 is CASSQSQGGNQPQHF. The CDR3 nucleotides are TGTGCCAGCAGCCAATCTCAGGGTGGCAATCAGCCCCAGCATTTT.